These 24 T cell receptor beta chains came from one sample sequenced in a study of post-analysis software for immune sequencing data. Study-wide results and caveats: About five TRBV segments were more frequent in patients than controls; TRBV5-6, TRBV5-1 and TRBV20-1 belonged to this group.

Presence of unique molecular identifiers characterized the TCR beta cDNA libraries. A single record per CDR3 protein comes from TCRdb applying MiXCR to the PCR reads. Of about 210,000 distinct CDR3 sequences in the sample, 25% to 30% were seen once. Their cognate antigens are unknown. The source material was blood. These receptors all come from a girl under 18 with multiple sclerosis.

Of note for this clonotype: A much larger clone sits a single nucleotide away, making a read error possible. The chain uses TRBV7-2 and TRBJ1-2; 11 bases match TRBD1. The J segment lost 8 bases and the V segment lost 8 bases, leaving 10 bases of the junction unmatched. The germline CDR1 and CDR2 sequences are SGHTA and FQGNSA. This CDR3 has 14 residues. The chain's CDR3 is CASGAGTGGLGYTF. The CDR3 nucleotides read TGTGCCAGCGGCGCCGGGACAGGGGGACTCGGCTACACCTTC. The variable domain in full, completed from reference TRBV7-2 and TRBJ1-2, reads GAGVSQSPSNKVTEKGKDVELRCDPISGHTALYWYRQSLGQGLEFLIYFQGNSAPDKSGLPSDRFSAERTGGSVSTLTIQRTQQEDSAVYLCASGAGTGGLGYTFGSGTRLTVV.

This clonotype was counted between two and nine times. A read error may account for a junction end that differs from germline. The chain recombines TRBV28 with TRBJ2-1; no reliable D call. The CDR3 consists of 13 residues. Germline lookup yields CDR1 MDHEN and CDR2 SYDVKM. In DNA, the CDR3 is TGTGCCAGCAGCTTATGGGCTAACAATGAGCAGTTCTTC. It is translated as CASSLWANNEQFF.

The V call is TRBV28, the J call TRBJ2-2, with 8 bases fitting TRBD1. The V gene end was trimmed by 5 bases and the J gene end by 4 bases; junction bases not matched to a gene: 3. The germline gives CDR1 MDHEN, CDR2 SYDVKM. CDR3 length: 14 amino acids. The CDR3 spells CASSQTGGTGELFF. Written as DNA, the CDR3 is TGTGCCAGCAGTCAAACAGGGGGCACCGGGGAGCTGTTTTTT.

This clonotype was observed a few times. This sequence joins TRBV6-5 and TRBJ1-6; TRBD1 matches at 12 bases. Germline V gene data show CDR1 as MNHEY and CDR2 as SVGAGI. The CDR3 totals 15 residues. Trimming removed 6 bases from V and 18 bases from J; junction bases left unmatched: 15. In nucleotides, the CDR3 is TGTGCCAGCAGCAACCCGGGGACAGGGGGCCAGGTCCCCCACTTT. Translation gives CASSNPGTGGQVPHF.

The CDR3 DNA reads TGCAGCGTTGAGTTTCTATTGGGCGGGAGCTCCTACAATGAGCAGTTCTTC. Translating it yields CSVEFLLGGSSYNEQFF. The chain joins TRBV29-1 to TRBJ2-1, with 7 bases aligning to TRBD2. CDR1 and CDR2 from the germline V gene are SQVTM and ANQGSEA. The CDR3 is made up of 17 amino acids. With V trimmed by 3 bases and J by 0 bases, 11 bases remained unmatched.

This clonotype was counted many times. V is TRBV7-2 and J is TRBJ2-1, with D maybe TRBD2 (6 bases). This CDR3 contains 16 residues. The germline V gene encodes CDR1 SGHTA and CDR2 FQGNSA. Trimming removed 4 bases from V and 0 bases from J, with 13 bases in between. The CDR3 protein is CASSSNGGSSYNEQFF. The CDR3, as DNA: TGTGCCAGCAGCTCAAACGGGGGAAGCTCCTACAATGAGCAGTTCTTC.

This clonotype was recorded at least ten times. V is TRBV9 and J is TRBJ2-7, with D uncertain. The germline CDR1 and CDR2 sequences are SGDLS and YYNGEE. Trimming stripped 3 bases from V and 0 bases from J, with 7 bases between. This CDR3 contains 13 residues. As DNA, the CDR3 is TGTGCCAGCAGCGCTCCGAGCTCCTACGAGCAGTACTTC. This sequence encodes CASSAPSSYEQYF.

A note on this clonotype: It may be a read error: a sequence one base away is much more abundant. The rearrangement joins TRBV20-1 to TRBJ2-3; D ambiguous. The CDR3 is 12 amino acids. Looked up from germline, CDR1 is DFQATT and CDR2 is SNEGSKA (reference sequence). In DNA, the CDR3 is TGCAGGGCTCTCGGTCGGTCAGATACGCAGTATTTT. This gives the protein CRALGRSDTQYF.

The chain combines TRBV11-2 with TRBJ1-5; D is possibly TRBD1 (5 bases). Trimming took off 2 bases at V and 1 base at J, with 9 bases between the two ends. The germline V gene has CDR1 SGHAT and CDR2 FQNNGV. The CDR3 covers 15 residues. The CDR3 DNA sequence: TGTGCCAGCAGCTTATCGGGGGGAAGCAATCAGCCCCAGCATTTT. Translation gives CASSLSGGSNQPQHF.

The table lists this clonotype with many counts. The rearrangement links TRBV6-6 to TRBJ2-5; D remains ambiguous. Germline V lookup: CDR1 MNHNY, CDR2 SVGAGI (reference sequence). This CDR3 comprises 15 residues. Trimming cost V 0 bases and J 4 bases, with 12 bases left between them. CDR3 residues: CASSYSRAPRETQYF. CDR3 sequence (DNA): TGTGCCAGCAGTTACTCACGGGCACCACGAGAGACCCAGTACTTC.

The V gene is TRBV2, the J gene TRBJ2-3; 9 nucleotides match TRBD1. The length of the CDR3 is 14 residues. The germline V gene has CDR1 SNHLY and CDR2 FYNNEI. V shed 4 bases and J 8 bases; nucleotides not matched to a gene: 7. This chain's CDR3 is CASSGGQGWSTQYF. In DNA, the CDR3 is TGTGCCAGCAGTGGGGGACAGGGATGGAGTACGCAGTATTTT.

This clonotype has only a few counts. V is TRBV20-1 and J is TRBJ1-2; D remains ambiguous. Trimming removed 0 bases at V and 7 bases at J, with 15 bases between. Germline-derived CDR1 and CDR2 are DFQATT and SNEGSKA (reference sequence). The CDR3 runs 14 residues. The chain's CDR3 is CSARESGRASGYTF. CDR3 DNA sequence: TGCAGTGCTAGAGAGTCTGGGAGGGCTAGTGGCTACACCTTC.

With regard to this clonotype: Because the CDR3 is missing its conserved closing phenylalanine or tryptophan, this is likely a read error. The chain combines TRBV5-5 with TRBJ1-1, with a possible D match to TRBD1 (6 bases). This CDR3 region has 12 residues. CDR1 and CDR2 from the germline V gene are SGHKS and YYEKEE (reference sequence). With 4 bases removed from V and 3 bases from J, the gap between germline ends came to 7 bases. The DNA of the CDR3 is TGTGCCAGCAGCCGACAGGACACTGAAGCTTTCATT. It translates to CASSRQDTEAFI.

This clonotype showed up just a few times. The chain joins TRBV10-3 to TRBJ2-1, with unresolved D. The J call may be in error: the DNA end matches TRBJ2-7 better. There are 17 residues in the CDR3. The V gene's germline CDR1 is ENHRY and CDR2 SYGVKD. The CDR3 region is CAISDPEQDRSYNEQYF. Written as DNA, the CDR3 is TGTGCCATCAGTGACCCCGAGCAGGATCGCTCCTACAATGAGCAGTACTTC.

With respect to this clonotype: This may be a read error: a much more frequent sequence differs by one nucleotide. CDR3 region: CASSFSRYYGYTF. DNA for the CDR3: TGTGCCAGCAGTTTTAGCAGGTACTATGGCTACACCTTC. The rearrangement links TRBV27 to TRBJ1-2; D uncertain. Germline lookup yields CDR1 MNHEY and CDR2 SMNVEV (reference sequence). V gave up 3 bases and J gave up 3 bases, with 8 bases separating them. The CDR3 consists of 13 residues.

The chain combines TRBV28 with TRBJ1-5; 7 positions match TRBD1. The J segment lost 6 bases and the V segment lost 5 bases, leaving 7 bases of the junction unmatched. Germline V gives CDR1 MDHEN, CDR2 SYDVKM. The CDR3 length is 14 residues. The CDR3 nucleotides are TGTGCCAGCAGTGACGGAGGGGGCAGTCAGCCCCAGCATTTT. Encoded protein: CASSDGGGSQPQHF. The full variable domain, rest sourced from reference TRBV28 and TRBJ1-5, is DVKVTQSSRYLVKRTGEKVFLECVQDMDHENMFWYRQDPGLGLRLIYFSYDVKMKEKGDIPEGYSVSREKKERFSLILESASTNQTSMYLCASSDGGGSQPQHFGDGTRLSIL.

The J gene is TRBJ1-2, the V gene TRBV27; tentative D call: TRBD1 (5 bases). This CDR3 region has 14 residues. V was shortened by 3 bases and J by 3 bases, with 11 bases between the two germline ends. From germline, CDR1 is MNHEY and CDR2 SMNVEV (reference sequence). As DNA, the CDR3 is TGTGCCAGCAGTTTCCGGGGCGATTACTATGGCTACACCTTC. Residues: CASSFRGDYYGYTF.

The chain links TRBV6-5 to TRBJ2-1; D call uncertain. The length of the CDR3 is 11 residues. V lost 6 bases, J lost 10 bases, and 10 bases lay in between. Germline V gene sequence: CDR1 MNHEY, CDR2 SVGAGI. CDR3 nucleotide sequence: TGTGCCAGCAGGCTTAGCCAGGAGCAGTTCTTC. Protein product: CASRLSQEQFF.

This clonotype came up many times. The J gene is TRBJ2-1, the V gene TRBV5-1; unclear D gene. The V end was cut by 2 bases, the J end by 4 bases, with 10 bases between. Germline V gene sequence: CDR1 SGHRS, CDR2 YFSETQ. This CDR3 spans 14 amino acids. CDR3 residues: CASSFGQDYNEQFF. CDR3 coding DNA: TGCGCCAGCAGCTTCGGGCAGGATTACAATGAGCAGTTCTTC.

The chain couples TRBV7-9 to TRBJ2-5; 13 bases are a match to TRBD2. The J call may be faulty, since TRBJ2-7 better matches the DNA end. The CDR3 covers 16 residues. The germline gives CDR1 SEHNR, CDR2 FQNEAQ (reference sequence). CDR3 nucleotide sequence: TGTGCCAGCAGCTTAGCGGAGACTAGCGGGGGGATCGAGCAGTACTTC. Residues: CASSLAETSGGIEQYF.

This clonotype was observed a few times. V usage is TRBV18 and J usage is TRBJ2-7, with 7 bases matching TRBD1. Germline V CDR1 and CDR2: KGHSH, LQKENI. The CDR3 extends over 15 amino acids. The ends lost 3 bases at V and 0 bases at J; junction bases unmatched: 5. The CDR3 here is CASSPAGTVSYEQYF. CDR3 DNA sequence: TGTGCCAGCTCACCGGCCGGGACAGTCTCCTACGAGCAGTACTTC.

The chain carries TRBV28 and TRBJ2-1; tentatively, D is TRBD2 (6 bases). CDR3 size: 15 residues. V lost 6 bases and J 0 bases, leaving 12 bases between the germline ends. Germline CDR1 MDHEN, CDR2 SYDVKM. CDR3 bases: TGTGCCAGCAGCCTTAGCGGAAGCTCCTACAATGAGCAGTTCTTC. This encodes CASSLSGSSYNEQFF.

This clonotype was seen only a few times. The J gene is TRBJ1-2, the V gene TRBV5-5; the D is unclear. Between the trimmed V and J ends, which lost 1 base and 7 bases, there was a span of 14 bases. Germline V gene sequence: CDR1 SGHKS, CDR2 YYEKEE (reference sequence). The CDR3 has 14 residues. The CDR3 DNA reads as TGTGCCAGCAGCTTGATCCCGCAGACTAGTGGCTACACCTTC. Encoded protein: CASSLIPQTSGYTF.

V gene TRBV3-1 combines with J gene TRBJ2-7; no firm D call. The J call may be incorrect, as the DNA end agrees better with TRBJ2-5. The CDR3 extends over 13 amino acids. Germline V lookup: CDR1 LGHDT, CDR2 YNNKEL (reference sequence). The CDR3 region is CASSRSFVETQYF. In DNA form, the CDR3 reads TGTGCCAGCAGCCGGTCCTTTGTGGAGACCCAGTACTTC.